The rows below give T cell receptor beta chains drawn from one sample of a study of blood T cell repertoires in COVID-19. Generated by immunoSEQ multiplex PCR, the TCRdb table keeps only in-frame clones and is missing some. The table shows more than 45,000 clones, with about 86% occurring only once. The sample was peripheral blood. These receptors originate from an elderly woman with acute or convalescent COVID-19. CDR3s include the opening cysteine and the closing phenylalanine or tryptophan. Each record gives: V gene, D gene, clone size, J gene, CDR3 protein, CDR3 DNA. The D gene is left open where the match is weak. Clone size is shown for a subset of rows, as once, few, many or a class of expanded clone.

TRBV30,NA,once,TRBJ1-6,CAWSYSGSPLHF,TGTGCCTGGAGTTACTCTGGTTCACCCCTCCACTTT
TRBV5-6,TRBD1,NA,TRBJ1-3,CASSSTGDRGNTIYF,TGTGCCAGCAGCTCCACAGGGGACCGTGGAAACACCATATATTTT
TRBV29-1,NA,NA,TRBJ1-2,CSVEEGQANYGYTF,TGCAGCGTTGAAGAGGGGCAGGCTAACTATGGCTACACCTTC
TRBV18,NA,few,TRBJ1-1,CASSSPGLGNTEAFF,TGTGCCAGCTCATCACCCGGACTGGGGAACACTGAAGCTTTCTTT
TRBV5-6,TRBD1,few,TRBJ1-2,CASSSNPTGTGNYGYTF,TGTGCCAGCAGCTCTAACCCCACCGGGACAGGAAACTATGGCTACACCTTC
TRBV5-8,TRBD1,NA,TRBJ2-7,CASSLDALGDRSSYEQYF,TGTGCCAGCAGCTTGGATGCCTTGGGGGACAGGAGCTCCTACGAGCAGTACTTC
TRBV7-6,TRBD1,once,TRBJ1-3,CASSSDRSSGNTIYF,TGTGCCAGCAGCTCGGACAGGTCCTCTGGAAACACCATATATTTT
TRBV9,TRBD2,NA,TRBJ2-7,CASSVATRAGGSDEQYF,TGTGCCAGCAGCGTAGCTACGAGAGCGGGGGGGTCCGACGAGCAGTACTTC
TRBV30,NA,NA,TRBJ1-1,CAWSVERNTEAFF,TGTGCCTGGAGTGTTGAGCGGAACACTGAAGCTTTCTTT
TRBV6-5,NA,once,TRBJ1-1,CASCDGRGSAFF,TGTGCCAGCTGCGATGGTAGGGGATCCGCTTTCTTT
TRBV7-2,NA,NA,TRBJ1-2,CASSISEGYTF,TGTGCCAGCAGCATCAGCGAGGGCTACACCTTC
TRBV4-2,NA,NA,TRBJ2-1,CASSQAGGGLSYNEQFF,TGTGCCAGCAGCCAAGCCGGAGGGGGCCTCTCCTACAATGAGCAGTTCTTC
TRBV3-1/TRBV3-2,NA,NA,TRBJ1-2,CASSQDSGGIGYTF,TGTGCCAGCAGCCAAGATTCGGGAGGAATCGGCTACACCTTC
TRBV9,TRBD1,NA,TRBJ1-1,CASSVALGTGSTEAFF,TGTGCCAGCAGCGTAGCCCTTGGGACAGGTAGCACTGAAGCTTTCTTT
TRBV7-8,TRBD1,NA,TRBJ2-7,CASSIRPSGTATYEQYF,TGTGCCAGCAGCATCCGGCCCTCCGGGACAGCGACCTACGAGCAGTACTTC
TRBV7-2,NA,NA,TRBJ1-6,CASSLQGVNSPLHF,TGTGCCAGCAGCCTACAGGGCGTTAATTCACCCCTCCACTTT
TRBV6-1,NA,NA,TRBJ1-2,CASSEAGRGSGYTF,TGTGCCAGCAGTGAAGCGGGGAGGGGAAGCGGCTACACCTTC
TRBV11-2,NA,NA,TRBJ2-3,CASNLYGLAVGDTQYF,TGTGCCAGCAACCTTTACGGGCTAGCCGTGGGAGATACGCAGTATTTT
TRBV7-9,TRBD1,NA,TRBJ1-3,CASSTDRAAGNTIYF,TGTGCCAGCAGCACCGACAGGGCCGCTGGAAACACCATATATTTT
TRBV5-1,TRBD1,NA,TRBJ2-7,CASSLLGQGAPYEQYF,TGCGCCAGCAGCTTGCTAGGACAGGGGGCTCCTTACGAGCAGTACTTC
TRBV10-1,NA,NA,TRBJ2-2,CASSEEGNTGELFF,TGCGCCAGCTCTGAGGAAGGGAACACCGGGGAGCTGTTTTTT
TRBV5-4,TRBD2,NA,TRBJ2-3,CASRLGGSLAGGVSTDTQYF,TGTGCCAGCAGATTGGGTGGGTCACTAGCGGGGGGCGTAAGCACAGATACGCAGTATTTT
TRBV5-5,NA,NA,TRBJ2-5,CASSLQVAETQYF,TGTGCCAGCAGCTTGCAGGTCGCTGAGACCCAGTACTTC
TRBV11-2,NA,NA,TRBJ1-3,CASSAFAASGNTIYF,TGTGCCAGCAGCGCCTTTGCGGCTTCTGGAAACACCATATATTTT
TRBV6-6,NA,NA,TRBJ2-7,CASSYSGGTYEQYF,TGTGCCAGCAGTTACTCTGGGGGCACCTACGAGCAGTACTTC
TRBV27,TRBD1,NA,TRBJ1-4,CASSLGRGNEKLFF,TGTGCCAGCAGTTTAGGCAGGGGGAATGAAAAACTGTTTTTT
TRBV5-1,TRBD1,NA,TRBJ1-5,CASSSGQGGQPQHF,TGCGCCAGCAGCTCGGGACAGGGGGGACAGCCCCAGCATTTT